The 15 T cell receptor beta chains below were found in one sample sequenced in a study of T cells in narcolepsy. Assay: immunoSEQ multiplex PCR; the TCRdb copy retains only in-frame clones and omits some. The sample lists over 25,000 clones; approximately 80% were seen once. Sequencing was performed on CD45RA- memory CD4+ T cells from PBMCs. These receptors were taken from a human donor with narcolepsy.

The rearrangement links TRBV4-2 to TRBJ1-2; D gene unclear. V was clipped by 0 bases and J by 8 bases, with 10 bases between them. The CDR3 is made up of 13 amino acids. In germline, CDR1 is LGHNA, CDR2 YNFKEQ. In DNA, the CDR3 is TGTGCCAGCAGCCAAGATAGGGTGGGCGGCTACACCTTC. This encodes CASSQDRVGGYTF.

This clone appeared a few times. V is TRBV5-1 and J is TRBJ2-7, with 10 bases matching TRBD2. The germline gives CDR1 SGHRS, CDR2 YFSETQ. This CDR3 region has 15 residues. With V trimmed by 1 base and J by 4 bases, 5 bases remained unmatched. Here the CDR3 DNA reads TGCGCCAGCAGCTTGAGCGGGGGGGCGTTTTACGAGCAGTACTTC. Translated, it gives CASSLSGGAFYEQYF.

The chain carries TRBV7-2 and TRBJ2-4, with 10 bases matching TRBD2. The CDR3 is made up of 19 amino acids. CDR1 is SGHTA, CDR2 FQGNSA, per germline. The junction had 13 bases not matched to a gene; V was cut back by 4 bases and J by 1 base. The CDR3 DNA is TGTGCCAGCAGCTACGTCCGGCTAGCGGGGGCCTCCGCCAAAAACATTCAGTACTTC. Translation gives CASSYVRLAGASAKNIQYF. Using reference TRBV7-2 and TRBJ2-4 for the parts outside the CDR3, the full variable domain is GAGVSQSPSNKVTEKGKDVELRCDPISGHTALYWYRQSLGQGLEFLIYFQGNSAPDKSGLPSDRFSAERTGGSVSTLTIQRTQQEDSAVYLCASSYVRLAGASAKNIQYFGAGTRLSVL.

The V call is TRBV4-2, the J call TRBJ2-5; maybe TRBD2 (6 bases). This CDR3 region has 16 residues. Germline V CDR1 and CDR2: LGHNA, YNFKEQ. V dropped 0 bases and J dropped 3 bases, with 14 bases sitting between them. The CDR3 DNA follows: TGTGCCAGCAGCCAAGATTCGAGACTAGGCAAAGAGACCCAGTACTTC. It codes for CASSQDSRLGKETQYF.

The chain's CDR3 is CASSLHRANEKLFF. CDR3 in DNA: TGTGCCAGCAGCTTGCACAGGGCTAATGAAAAACTGTTTTTT. The V gene is TRBV5-6, the J gene TRBJ1-4; TRBD1 is a possible D gene (6 bases). The CDR3 has 14 amino acids. Germline V gives CDR1 SGHDT, CDR2 YYEEEE. V was clipped by 1 base and J by 3 bases, with 7 bases between them.

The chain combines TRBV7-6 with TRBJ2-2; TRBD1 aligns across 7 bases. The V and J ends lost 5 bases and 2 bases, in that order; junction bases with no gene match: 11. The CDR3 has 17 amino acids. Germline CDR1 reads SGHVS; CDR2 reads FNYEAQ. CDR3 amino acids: CASSHGQARTNTGELFF. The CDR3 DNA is TGTGCCAGCAGCCACGGACAGGCAAGGACCAACACCGGGGAGCTGTTTTTT. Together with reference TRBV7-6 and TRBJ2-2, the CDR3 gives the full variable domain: GAGVSQSPRYKVTKRGQDVALRCDPISGHVSLYWYRQALGQGPEFLTYFNYEAQQDKSGLPNDRFSAERPEGSISTLTIQRTEQRDSAMYRCASSHGQARTNTGELFFGEGSRLTVL.

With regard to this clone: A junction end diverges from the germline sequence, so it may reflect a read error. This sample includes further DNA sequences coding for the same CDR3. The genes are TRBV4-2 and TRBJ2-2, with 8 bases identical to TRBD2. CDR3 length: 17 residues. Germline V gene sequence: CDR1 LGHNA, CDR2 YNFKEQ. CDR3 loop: CASSQDNSGANTGELFF. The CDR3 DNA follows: TGTGCTAGCAGCCAAGACAATAGCGGGGCAAACACCGGGGAGCTGTTTTTT.

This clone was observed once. In nucleotides, the CDR3 is TGTGCCAGCAGCAAAGGGACAGTACGCTCCAGCACCGGGGAGCTGTTTTTT. It translates to CASSKGTVRSSTGELFF. This chain joins TRBV5-6 and TRBJ2-2, with 7 bases identical to TRBD1. V trimming: 4 bases; J trimming: 4 bases; junction bases outside the gene matches: 13. Germline CDR1 and CDR2: SGHDT and YYEEEE. The CDR3 consists of 17 residues.

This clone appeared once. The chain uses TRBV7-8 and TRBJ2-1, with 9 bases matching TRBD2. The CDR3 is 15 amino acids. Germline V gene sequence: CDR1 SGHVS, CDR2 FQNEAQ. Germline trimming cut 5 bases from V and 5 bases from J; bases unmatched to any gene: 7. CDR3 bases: TGTGCCAGCAGCCACAGCGGGGGGCGGCACAATGAGCAGTTCTTC. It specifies CASSHSGGRHNEQFF.

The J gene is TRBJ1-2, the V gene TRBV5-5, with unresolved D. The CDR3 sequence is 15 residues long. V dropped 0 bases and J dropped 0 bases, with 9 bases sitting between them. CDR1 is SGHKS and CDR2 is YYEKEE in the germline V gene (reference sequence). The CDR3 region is CASSLVGISNYGYTF. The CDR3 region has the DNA TGTGCCAGCAGCTTGGTGGGGATCTCTAACTATGGCTACACCTTC.

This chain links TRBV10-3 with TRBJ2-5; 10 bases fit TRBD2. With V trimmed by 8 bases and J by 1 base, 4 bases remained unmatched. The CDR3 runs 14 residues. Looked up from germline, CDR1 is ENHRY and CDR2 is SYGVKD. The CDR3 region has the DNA TGTGCCATCGGTACTAGCGGGATCCAAGAGACCCAGTACTTC. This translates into CAIGTSGIQETQYF.

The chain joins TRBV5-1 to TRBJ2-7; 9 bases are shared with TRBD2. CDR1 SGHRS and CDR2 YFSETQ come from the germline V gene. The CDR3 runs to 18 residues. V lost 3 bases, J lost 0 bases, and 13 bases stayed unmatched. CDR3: CASSSRRPSGGFSYEQYF. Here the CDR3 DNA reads TGCGCCAGCAGCTCCCGGCGGCCCAGCGGGGGGTTCTCCTACGAGCAGTACTTC.

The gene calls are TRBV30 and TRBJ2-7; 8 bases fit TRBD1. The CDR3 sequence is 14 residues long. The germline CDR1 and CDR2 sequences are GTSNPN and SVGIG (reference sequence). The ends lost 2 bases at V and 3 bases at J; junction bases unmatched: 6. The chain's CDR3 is CAWSFRDRSYEQYF. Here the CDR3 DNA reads TGTGCCTGGAGTTTCCGGGACAGGAGCTACGAGCAGTACTTC.

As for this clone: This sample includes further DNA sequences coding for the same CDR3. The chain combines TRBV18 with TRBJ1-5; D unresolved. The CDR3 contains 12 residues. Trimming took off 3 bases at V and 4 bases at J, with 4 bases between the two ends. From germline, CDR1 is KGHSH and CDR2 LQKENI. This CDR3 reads CASSPDNQPQHF. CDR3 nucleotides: TGTGCCAGCTCACCTGATAATCAGCCCCAGCATTTT.

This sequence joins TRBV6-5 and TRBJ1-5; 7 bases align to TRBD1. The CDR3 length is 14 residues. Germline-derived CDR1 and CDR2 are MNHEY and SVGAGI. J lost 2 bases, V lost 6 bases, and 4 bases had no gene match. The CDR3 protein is CASRPGQGNQPQHF. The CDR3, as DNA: TGTGCCAGCAGACCCGGACAGGGCAATCAGCCCCAGCATTTT.